One sample yielded the 19 T cell receptor beta chains listed below, sequenced in a study of early T cells in non-severe SARS-CoV-2 infection. TCRdb fed the 5' RACE reads into MiXCR, producing one record per CDR3 protein. The sample gives 55,000 or so distinct CDR3 sequences, 6% to 7% of which show up once; roughly 4% is in the top ten. Sequenced input: whole blood. The receptors come from an adult who was a healthcare worker with PCR-confirmed SARS-CoV-2 infection or an uninfected control (not recorded which).

This clonotype was picked up many times. The genes are TRBV18 and TRBJ2-5; D possibly matches TRBD1 or TRBD2 (5 bases each). This CDR3 has 13 amino acids. Trimming stripped 3 bases from V and 5 bases from J, with 10 bases between. Looked up from germline, CDR1 is KGHSH and CDR2 is LQKENI. CDR3 protein: CASSPRGDETQYF. DNA for the CDR3: TGTGCCAGCTCACCGAGAGGGGACGAGACCCAGTACTTC.

This clonotype was recorded at least ten times. The chain couples TRBV6-1 to TRBJ1-2; D perhaps matches TRBD1 (6 bases). Trimming left V 7 bases short and J 2 bases short, with 14 bases between. The CDR3 contains 14 residues. Germline-derived CDR1 and CDR2 are MNHNS and SASEGT. The chain's CDR3 is CASNIGTRNYGYTF. CDR3 coding DNA: TGTGCCAGCAACATCGGGACAAGGAACTATGGCTACACCTTC.

This clonotype occurred many times. V and J are TRBV24-1 and TRBJ2-3; tentatively, D is TRBD1 or TRBD2 (5 bases each). V lost 3 bases and J 5 bases, leaving 17 bases between the germline ends. The CDR3 sequence is 16 residues long. The germline CDR1 and CDR2 sequences are KGHDR and SFDVKD. This chain's CDR3 is CATSDRGHRQGDTQYF. In nucleotides, the CDR3 is TGTGCCACCAGTGATCGGGGCCATCGCCAGGGAGATACGCAGTATTTT.

This clonotype was seen many times. V is TRBV7-2 and J is TRBJ2-3, with TRBD2 matching 8 bases. The CDR3 totals 16 residues. CDR1 is SGHTA, CDR2 FQGNSA, per germline. V lost 5 bases, J lost 2 bases, and 9 bases stayed unmatched. The CDR3 spells CASSNAGTRDTDTQYF. CDR3 bases: TGTGCCAGCAGCAACGCCGGGACTAGAGACACAGATACGCAGTATTTT.

At least ten counts were recorded for this clonotype. V usage is TRBV6-6 and J usage is TRBJ2-7, with D possibly matching TRBD1 (6 bases). The CDR3 extends over 14 amino acids. CDR1 is MNHNY, CDR2 SVGAGI, per germline (reference sequence). The V end was cut by 9 bases, the J end by 2 bases, with 17 bases between. CDR3 residues: CASKQGMTPYEQYF. CDR3 coding DNA: TGTGCCAGTAAACAGGGAATGACTCCCTACGAGCAGTACTTC.

This clonotype appeared a few times. V gene TRBV7-9 combines with J gene TRBJ2-3; D not certain. Trimming stripped 1 base from V and 0 bases from J, with 8 bases between. Looked up from germline, CDR1 is SEHNR and CDR2 is FQNEAQ (reference sequence). The CDR3 sequence is 15 residues long. CDR3 region: CASSLGTTSTDTQYF. In nucleotides, the CDR3 is TGTGCCAGCAGCTTAGGTACAACTAGCACAGATACGCAGTATTTT.

This clonotype was found many times. The chain uses TRBV18 and TRBJ1-3, with 8 bases fitting TRBD1. The J segment lost 8 bases and the V segment lost 3 bases, leaving 15 bases of the junction unmatched. CDR1 is KGHSH, CDR2 LQKENI, per germline. This CDR3 spans 17 amino acids. CDR3 DNA: TGTGCCAGCTCACCGATTACTACCGGACAGGGAAGACACACCATATATTTT. Its translation is CASSPITTGQGRHTIYF.

This rearrangement joins TRBV12-3 or TRBV12-4 to TRBJ1-2; TRBD1 matches 9 bases. J gave up 2 bases and V 6 bases, and 13 bases lay outside the gene matches. There are 17 residues in the CDR3. CDR3 residues: CASRPGTGTSANYGYTF. DNA of the CDR3: TGTGCCAGCAGACCGGGGACAGGGACTTCGGCCAACTATGGCTACACCTTC.

This clonotype was observed many times. This chain joins TRBV6-1 and TRBJ2-1, with TRBD2 matching 11 bases. From germline, CDR1 is MNHNS and CDR2 SASEGT. V lost 6 bases to trimming and J lost 4 bases; unmatched junction nucleotides: 11. This CDR3 contains 17 residues. The chain's CDR3 is CASSPSPTSGGYNEQFF. As DNA, the CDR3 is TGTGCCAGCAGCCCCTCACCAACTAGCGGGGGATACAATGAGCAGTTCTTC.

This chain uses TRBV6-2 or TRBV6-3 with TRBJ1-5; no firm D call. The CDR3 sequence is 15 residues long. The germline V gene has CDR1 MNHEY and CDR2 SVGEGT. Trimming removed 6 bases at V and 3 bases at J, with 15 bases between. CDR3 sequence: CASSPLTAYNQPQHF. The CDR3 DNA reads as TGTGCCAGCAGCCCCTTGACGGCCTACAATCAGCCCCAGCATTTT.

The CDR3 protein is CASSPRTAGGNYNEQFF. The CDR3 coding sequence is TGTGCCAGCAGCCCCCGGACAGCGGGGGGGAACTACAATGAGCAGTTCTTC. The chain combines TRBV7-2 with TRBJ2-1, with 10 bases fitting TRBD2. CDR3 length: 17 amino acids. Trimming at V came to 5 bases and at J to 3 bases, leaving 10 bases not matched to a gene. The germline V gene has CDR1 SGHTA and CDR2 FQGNSA. The whole variable domain, remainder taken from reference TRBV7-2 and TRBJ2-1, is GAGVSQSPSNKVTEKGKDVELRCDPISGHTALYWYRQSLGQGLEFLIYFQGNSAPDKSGLPSDRFSAERTGGSVSTLTIQRTQQEDSAVYLCASSPRTAGGNYNEQFFGPGTRLTVL.

The chain recombines TRBV15 with TRBJ2-7; TRBD1 is a possible D gene (6 bases). The CDR3 consists of 19 residues. Trimming shortened V by 0 bases and J by 3 bases, and 24 bases separated the two germline ends. The germline gives CDR1 LNHNV, CDR2 YYDKDF (reference sequence). The CDR3, as DNA: TGTGCCACCAGCAGAGATCGGCCCTCAACAGGGAGAAGCCGCTACGAGCAGTACTTC. This translates into CATSRDRPSTGRSRYEQYF.

This clonotype has only a few counts. The chain uses TRBV6-1 and TRBJ1-2, with D unresolved. The ends were cut back, 4 bases at V and 4 bases at J, with 7 bases in the middle. The V gene's germline CDR1 is MNHNS and CDR2 SASEGT. The CDR3 sequence is 12 residues long. CDR3: CASSATLYGYTF. In DNA, the CDR3 is TGTGCCAGCAGTGCGACCCTCTATGGCTACACCTTC.

The V and J genes are TRBV5-4 and TRBJ1-3; the D is unclear. Germline lookup yields CDR1 SGHNT and CDR2 YYREEE (reference sequence). V lost 1 base, J lost 4 bases, and 9 bases lay in between. The CDR3 loop spans 14 amino acids. Here the CDR3 DNA reads TGTGCCAGCAGCTTGCCTTCGGCGGGAAACACCATATATTTT. Its translation is CASSLPSAGNTIYF.

This clonotype was counted a few times. The rearrangement links TRBV7-2 to TRBJ2-7; weak D call: TRBD2 (6 bases). V lost 3 bases and J lost 7, with 19 bases in between. Germline V gene data show CDR1 as SGHTA and CDR2 as FQGNSA. The CDR3 covers 15 residues. The CDR3 DNA reads as TGTGCCAGCAGCTTGGCTACCGGGACTCCCCCGGAGCAGTACTTC. It codes for CASSLATGTPPEQYF. Combining the CDR3 with reference TRBV7-2 and TRBJ2-7 gives the whole variable domain GAGVSQSPSNKVTEKGKDVELRCDPISGHTALYWYRQSLGQGLEFLIYFQGNSAPDKSGLPSDRFSAERTGGSVSTLTIQRTQQEDSAVYLCASSLATGTPPEQYFGPGTRLTVT.

This clonotype has only a few counts. This sequence joins TRBV20-1 and TRBJ2-7; D gene unclear. The CDR3 runs 16 residues. Germline-derived CDR1 and CDR2 are DFQATT and SNEGSKA (reference sequence). V lost 6 bases and J 3 bases, leaving 24 bases between the germline ends. The CDR3 DNA reads as TGCAGTGCCGAGGCAGGCGACTCCGGGCATGGCTACGAGCAGTACTTC. Amino acid sequence: CSAEAGDSGHGYEQYF.

This clonotype was seen many times. This rearrangement joins TRBV6-6 to TRBJ2-7, with TRBD1 as a possible D gene (5 bases). This CDR3 is 12 amino acids long. V gave up 0 bases and J gave up 5 bases, with 5 bases separating them. From germline, CDR1 is MNHNY and CDR2 SVGAGI (reference sequence). As DNA, the CDR3 is TGTGCCAGCAGTTACTCAGGGGACGAGCAGTACTTC. Protein product: CASSYSGDEQYF.

This clonotype occurred many times. The J gene is TRBJ1-1, the V gene TRBV27; D gene ambiguous. CDR1 is MNHEY, CDR2 SMNVEV, per germline (reference sequence). The CDR3 is made up of 15 amino acids. V lost 3 bases to trimming and J lost 3 bases, with 14 bases between them. In nucleotides, the CDR3 is TGTGCCAGCAGTTTTCGCGGAGCGGTGGACACTGAAGCTTTCTTT. This translates into CASSFRGAVDTEAFF.

This clonotype appeared many times. The CDR3 sequence: CATGGGGRYGYTF. The CDR3 DNA reads TGTGCCACCGGGGGGGGTGGTCGGTATGGCTACACCTTC. This sequence joins TRBV7-2 and TRBJ1-2; tentative D call: TRBD1 (5 bases). Between the trimmed V and J ends, which lost 10 bases and 5 bases, there was a span of 17 bases. The CDR3 extends over 13 amino acids. Germline CDR1 is SGHTA and CDR2 is FQGNSA.